The text below deals with one T cell receptor (beta chain). Its antigen is not identified. The sample belongs to a study of post-analysis software for immune sequencing data. Study-wide points: Five TRBV segments, TRBV5-6, TRBV5-1 and TRBV20-1 among them, were found more frequent in patients than controls.

Each TCR beta cDNA library carried unique molecular identifiers. TCRdb reprocessed the PCR reads via MiXCR and lists one record per CDR3 protein. The sample has 750,000 to 950,000 distinct CDR3 sequences, approximately 53% seen once; the top ten hold around 4.5%. Germline CDR1 reads SGHTA; CDR2 reads FQGNSA. Trimming pared 4 bases from V and 0 bases from J, leaving 18 bases between. The CDR3 extends over 17 amino acids. Specimen: blood. This TCR came from a girl under 18 with multiple sclerosis. The V and J genes are TRBV7-2 and TRBJ1-1; TRBD1 is a possible D gene (5 bases). The CDR3 is CASSSQVGIELNTEAFF. CDR3 DNA sequence: TGTGCCAGCAGCTCACAGGTGGGGATTGAACTGAACACTGAAGCTTTCTTT.